Listed below are T cell receptor beta chains from one sample, sequenced in a study of cytomegalovirus exposure and HLA in healthy donors. Using immunoSEQ multiplex PCR, the repertoire was profiled, and TCRdb retains in-frame clones only, with some absent. The repertoire has more than 80,000 clones, around 86% of them found once; the top ten carry approximately 3.7%. The specimen sequenced was PBMCs. These receptor sequences come from a female donor in good health and CMV-seropositive. CDR3s include the opening cysteine and the closing phenylalanine or tryptophan. Each record gives: CDR3 length, D gene, clone size, V gene, J gene, CDR3 DNA, CDR3 protein. A D gene is named only where the DNA matches it firmly. Clone size is not always given. Where it is, it says once, few, many or a class for expanded clones.

>15|TRBD1|.|TRBV5-1|TRBJ1-1
TGCGCCAGTCGTCCCGGGACAGGGTCGGGCACTGAAGCTTTCTTT
CASRPGTGSGTEAFF
>13|.|few|TRBV29-1|TRBJ1-2
TGCAGCGTTGCCCCCCTAGGGAGCTATGGCTACACCTTC
CSVAPLGSYGYTF
>15|.|.|TRBV19|TRBJ1-1
TGTGCCAGTAGTCCCCGGGGAGGGACTGACACTGAAGCTTTCTTT
CASSPRGGTDTEAFF
>14|TRBD1|.|TRBV2|TRBJ2-1
TGTGCCAGCAGTGTAACCGACAGGGATAGATCTCGGTTCTTC
CASSVTDRDRSRFF
>11|.|.|TRBV29-1|TRBJ1-1
TGCAGCGGGAATCGGGAGTGTCAAGCTTTCTTT
CSGNRECQAFF
>13|TRBD1|.|TRBV5-1|TRBJ1-2
TGCGCCAGCAGCTGGACGACAGGGGAAGGCTACACCTTC
CASSWTTGEGYTF
>15|TRBD2|.|TRBV27|TRBJ2-1
TGTGCCAGCAGGCGCGGACTAGGGGATACAGGTGAGCAGTTCTTC
CASRRGLGDTGEQFF
>14|.|.|TRBV4-1|TRBJ1-2
TGCGCCAGCAGCCAGCAGGTGGTTAGCTATGGCTACACCTTC
CASSQQVVSYGYTF
>12|.|.|TRBV18|TRBJ2-1
TGTGCCAGCTCACCCGTCTACAATGAGCAGTTCTTC
CASSPVYNEQFF
>15|.|.|TRBV10-1|TRBJ2-1
TGCGCCAGCAGACCCGAGAGATCAGGGTACAATGAGCAGTTCTTC
CASRPERSGYNEQFF
>15|TRBD1|.|TRBV6-1|TRBJ1-4
TGTGCCAGCAAGGTGGGACAGGGTCGGGTTGAAAAACTGTTTTTT
CASKVGQGRVEKLFF
>12|TRBD2|.|TRBV27|TRBJ2-5
TGTGCCAGCAGTTTCGCGGGGGGGCAAGAGTACTTC
CASSFAGGQEYF
>14|TRBD1|once|TRBV5-4|TRBJ2-7
TGTGCCAGCAGCACCCGGGACAGGTCCTACGAGCAGTACTTC
CASSTRDRSYEQYF
>14|TRBD1|.|TRBV5-1|TRBJ1-5
TGCGCCAGCAGCCGCGGGACAGGGAGTCAGCCCCAGCATTTT
CASSRGTGSQPQHF
>14|TRBD1|few|TRBV6-6|TRBJ2-7
TGTGCCAGCAGGGATCCGGGACAGAGCAACGAGCAGTACTTC
CASRDPGQSNEQYF
>14|.|.|TRBV27|TRBJ2-1
TGTGCCAGCAGTTATAACTCTCAAGACAATGAGCAGTTCTTC
CASSYNSQDNEQFF
>14|TRBD1|.|TRBV6-1|TRBJ1-2
TGTGCCAGCAGTGTTGTGGGGACAGGTTCTGGCTACACCTTC
CASSVVGTGSGYTF
>13|.|.|TRBV2|TRBJ2-7
TGTGCCAGCAACTCAGCCGGGGGAGCCGAGCAGTACTTC
CASNSAGGAEQYF
>15|TRBD1|once|TRBV29-1|TRBJ1-2
TGCAGCGTTCCTGATACGGGACAGGGAAGCTATGGCTACACCTTC
CSVPDTGQGSYGYTF
>14|TRBD1|.|TRBV4-1|TRBJ1-2
TGCGCCAGCAGCCAACCGACAGGGGAGGGCGGCTACACCTTC
CASSQPTGEGGYTF
>17|TRBD1|.|TRBV15|TRBJ1-2
TGTGCCACCAGCAGAACTCCCGGGACAGCTAACAACTATGGCTACACCTTC
CATSRTPGTANNYGYTF
>14|.|.|TRBV6-5|TRBJ2-4
TGTGCCAGCAGCCCCCGGGTCAGGGGAGACATTCAGTACTTC
CASSPRVRGDIQYF